The rows below give T cell receptor beta chains drawn from one sample of a study of cytomegalovirus exposure and HLA in healthy donors. Clones were read by immunoSEQ multiplex PCR, and TCRdb kept only the in-frame ones, dropping some. The sample holds more than 150,000 clones, just under 80% seen once. The sequenced material came from PBMCs. These receptors were collected from a woman between 25 and 40 years old in good health and CMV-seronegative. CDR3s include the opening cysteine and the closing phenylalanine or tryptophan. D genes are given only for firm matches. The listing skips clone size in some rows; elsewhere it reads once, few, many or a size class.

TRBD2	TRBV11-2	TRBJ2-2	NA	TGTGCCAGCAGCCCGAGGGTGGGCGGGGGGTCCACCGGGGAGCTGTTTTTT	CASSPRVGGGSTGELFF
TRBD2	TRBV5-6	TRBJ2-5	NA	TGTGCCAGCAGCTTGGTCGGGGGGTGGGAGACCCAGTACTTC	CASSLVGGWETQYF
NA	TRBV15	TRBJ2-1	NA	TGTGCCACCAGCAGAGTCCACGGCGGGTACAATGAGCAGTTCTTC	CATSRVHGGYNEQFF
NA	TRBV19	TRBJ1-6	once	TGTGCCAGTAGTCTGCTGCGTACCTCCTATAATTCACCCCTCCACTTT	CASSLLRTSYNSPLHF
NA	TRBV10-3	TRBJ1-5	NA	TGTGCCATCAGTAAGCAGGCTTCCAATCAGCCCCAGCATTTT	CAISKQASNQPQHF
TRBD2	TRBV5-1	TRBJ2-3	NA	TGCGCCAGCAGCTTCTCCCTAGCGGGCCCCCCAGATACGCAGTATTTT	CASSFSLAGPPDTQYF
TRBD1	TRBV4-3	TRBJ1-1	NA	TGCGCCAGCAGCCGGGGACAGCTTTACACTGAAGCTTTCTTT	CASSRGQLYTEAFF
TRBD2	TRBV29-1	TRBJ2-5	few	TGCAGCGTTACGCGGGGGGGCAGGGAGACCCAGTACTTC	CSVTRGGRETQYF
TRBD2	TRBV5-1	TRBJ2-7	NA	TGCGCCAGCAGCCCGGGGGGGGGCGCTCCCTACGAGCAGTACTTC	CASSPGGGAPYEQYF
NA	TRBV25-1	TRBJ1-1	NA	TGTGCCAGCAGTGGTACAGGGCGTCGCGCTGAAGCTTTCTTT	CASSGTGRRAEAFF
TRBD1	TRBV7-9	TRBJ1-4	once	TGTGCCAGCAGCTGGACAGGGGCAACTAATGAAAAACTGTTTTTT	CASSWTGATNEKLFF
NA	TRBV14	TRBJ2-2	once	TGTGCCAGCAGCCAGACCAGGGGCTTGGACACCGGGGAGCTGTTTTTT	CASSQTRGLDTGELFF
NA	TRBV2	TRBJ1-5	NA	TGTGCCAGCAGTGTCGACAGAGGCTTTGATCAGCCCCAGCATTTT	CASSVDRGFDQPQHF
TRBD1	TRBV5-1	TRBJ2-3	NA	TGCGCCAGCAGCTTGGGACAGGGGGGACTTAGCACAGATACGCAGTATTTT	CASSLGQGGLSTDTQYF
TRBD2	TRBV30	TRBJ2-1	NA	TGTGCCTGGAGATCGACAAATAGCGGGGGCTACAATGAGCAGTTCTTC	CAWRSTNSGGYNEQFF
NA	TRBV6-6	TRBJ2-7	once	TGTGCCAGCAGTTACTCTCGGGGATCCGAGCAGTACTTC	CASSYSRGSEQYF
TRBD1	TRBV5-1	TRBJ1-2	NA	TGCGCCAGCAGCTTGGAACGGACAGGGGCGATCTATGGCTACACCTTC	CASSLERTGAIYGYTF
NA	TRBV6-5	TRBJ1-1	NA	TGTGCCAGCAGTTACCGGTGGGGGCTAGGCACTGAAGCTTTCTTT	CASSYRWGLGTEAFF
TRBD2	TRBV7-3	TRBJ2-5	NA	TGTGCCAGCAGCCTAACTAGCGGGGTCGGGCAAGAGACCCAGTACTTC	CASSLTSGVGQETQYF
TRBD2	TRBV4-3	TRBJ2-7	NA	TGCGCCAGCAGCCAAGGGTTAGCGGGGGCCAGCTCCTACGAGCAGTACTTC	CASSQGLAGASSYEQYF
NA	TRBV30	TRBJ2-7	NA	TGTGCCTGGAGTGTTTATCACAGGGAAGGATACGAGCAGTACTTC	CAWSVYHREGYEQYF
NA	TRBV7-9	TRBJ1-2	once	TGTGCCAGCAGCCGGACAGATTATGGCTACACCTTC	CASSRTDYGYTF
NA	TRBV29-1	TRBJ1-1	NA	TGCAGCGTTCAAGGGGGGGACCTGAACACTGAAGCTTTCTTT	CSVQGGDLNTEAFF
TRBD1	TRBV29-1	TRBJ1-5	NA	TGCAGCGTCGACCCAACGGACAGGTATAGCAATCAGCCCCAGCATTTT	CSVDPTDRYSNQPQHF
NA	TRBV2	TRBJ2-4	NA	TGTGCCAGCAGGAGTAGATTCAAAAACATTCAGTACTTC	CASRSRFKNIQYF
NA	TRBV6-1	TRBJ2-3	NA	TGTGCCAGCAGTGCGGCGTTTAGGAGAGATACGCAGTATTTT	CASSAAFRRDTQYF
TRBD1	TRBV30	TRBJ1-2	few	TGTGCCGGAGGGGAAGGGACAGCAGTTTTAAACTATGGCTACACCTTC	CAGGEGTAVLNYGYTF
NA	TRBV7-3	TRBJ2-2	NA	TGTGCCAGCAGCTTATCCACTTCCACCGGGGAGCTGTTTTTT	CASSLSTSTGELFF
NA	TRBV12-1	TRBJ1-4	few	TGTGCCAGCAGGATGGGGGGGAAAGAAAAACTGTTTTTT	CASRMGGKEKLFF
TRBD2	TRBV30	TRBJ2-7	NA	TGTGCCTGGAGTGTACTAGCGGGGGTTGAGCAGTACTTC	CAWSVLAGVEQYF
TRBD2	TRBV9	TRBJ2-7	NA	TGTGCCAGCAGCGTGGGGCCGGGTCGGGAGGATGAGCAGTACTTC	CASSVGPGREDEQYF
TRBD1	TRBV2	TRBJ2-7	NA	TGTGCCAGCAGCGCCCTGGGTACAGGGGGCTACGAGCAGTACTTC	CASSALGTGGYEQYF
NA	TRBV7-9	TRBJ1-1	NA	TGTTCCAGCAGCCTGGATTGGAGATCAGCTTTCTTT	CSSSLDWRSAFF
NA	TRBV5-8	TRBJ1-3	NA	TGTGCCAGCAGCTTGGTGGCAGGGGGAAACACCATATATTTT	CASSLVAGGNTIYF
TRBD1	TRBV5-1	TRBJ1-4	NA	TGCGCCAGCAGCGCATACAGGGGGCGGAATGGAAAACTGTTTTTT	CASSAYRGRNGKLFF
NA	TRBV9	TRBJ2-7	NA	TGTGCCAGCAGCGTAGACCCCCTGACAGAATACGAGCAGTACTTC	CASSVDPLTEYEQYF
NA	TRBV27	TRBJ2-5	NA	TGTGCCAGCAGTCGTTTATTGGAGGGGACCCAGTACTTC	CASSRLLEGTQYF
NA	TRBV4-1	TRBJ1-4	NA	TGCGCCAGCAGCCGGGAGAAGGCAATACCTGAAAAACTGTTTTTT	CASSREKAIPEKLFF
NA	TRBV19	TRBJ1-4	NA	TGTGCCAGTAGTCCCCGGACAAATGAAAAACTGTTTTTT	CASSPRTNEKLFF
NA	TRBV6-1	TRBJ2-1	NA	TGTGCCAGCAGTGAAATGAGCAATGAGCAGTTCTTC	CASSEMSNEQFF